The next 3 T cell receptor beta chains were all read from a single sample in a study of regulatory T cells in long-lasting Graves disease. Arm-PCR of CDR3 regions and iRepertoire HTBI primers were the basis on which TCR beta libraries were built. TCRdb reprocessed the multiplex PCR reads via MiXCR and lists one record per CDR3 protein. The sample has about 240,000 distinct CDR3 sequences; 20% are singletons. Time point given: newly diagnosed GD, antithyroid drugs for less than 3 months. After RNA was extracted from PBMCs, the TCR library was made from it. The input for sequencing was peripheral blood mononuclear cells (PBMCs), taken at new diagnosis, from a patient treated with antithyroid drugs. All receptors derive from a female donor with Graves disease.

The V and J genes are TRBV18 and TRBJ1-1; unclear D gene. Trimming left V 6 bases short and J 0 bases short, with 14 bases between. Germline lookup yields CDR1 KGHSH and CDR2 LQKENI. This CDR3 spans 15 amino acids. CDR3 nucleotides: TGTGCCAGCTCCCAAGGTTCGTCGATGAACACTGAAGCTTTCTTT. It translates to CASSQGSSMNTEAFF.

This clonotype was recorded at least ten times. J is TRBJ2-7 and V is TRBV5-5, with 8 bases that match TRBD1. This CDR3 has 15 amino acids. Germline V gene data show CDR1 as SGHKS and CDR2 as YYEKEE (reference sequence). V shed 4 bases, J shed 2 bases, and the junction held 8 bases outside the gene matches. DNA for the CDR3: TGTGCCAGCAGCCTAATACCGGGACAGGCCTACGAGCAGTACTTC. Translated, it gives CASSLIPGQAYEQYF.

Concerning this clonotype itself: At one boundary the junction diverges from the germline segment, which might be a read error. The V and J genes are TRBV5-1 and TRBJ1-2; TRBD1 matches 7 bases. Germline V gene lookup returns CDR1 SGHRS and CDR2 YFSETQ. This CDR3 spans 16 amino acids. The CDR3 coding sequence is TGTGCCAGCAGCTTAGAGGGCAGGGGGTCTTCGTATGGCTACACCTTC. This translates into CASSLEGRGSSYGYTF.